Listed below are T cell receptor beta chains from one sample, sequenced in a study of CD8+ T cells in alopecia areata. Profiled with immunoSEQ multiplex PCR; TCRdb holds only in-frame clones, not every one. The sample includes 180,000 or so clones, about 48% seen only once; the top ten take about 10%. The sequenced sample was CD8+ T cells sorted from blood, obtained at week 24, from a patient treated with tofacitinib. These receptors were collected from a human donor with alopecia areata. CDR3s include the opening cysteine and the closing phenylalanine or tryptophan. A D gene is named only where the DNA matches it firmly. Clone size is given for some rows only: seen once, a few or many times, or a class if the clone is expanded.

CDR3 protein: CAWSVSENTEAFF; CDR3 DNA: TGTGCCTGGAGTGTTAGTGAGAACACTGAAGCTTTCTTT; D gene: NA; clone size: NA; V gene: TRBV30; J gene: TRBJ1-1
CDR3 protein: CSGSDGGSYEQYF; CDR3 DNA: TGCAGCGGAAGCGACGGAGGCTCCTACGAGCAGTACTTC; D gene: NA; clone size: NA; V gene: TRBV29-1; J gene: TRBJ2-7
CDR3 protein: CASSQDLGTSGTDTQYF; CDR3 DNA: TGCGCCAGCAGCCAAGATCTTGGGACTAGCGGCACAGATACGCAGTATTTT; D gene: TRBD2; clone size: NA; V gene: TRBV4-3; J gene: TRBJ2-3
CDR3 protein: CSVEYGELFF; CDR3 DNA: TGCAGCGTTGAATACGGGGAGTTGTTTTTT; D gene: NA; clone size: NA; V gene: TRBV29-1; J gene: TRBJ2-2
CDR3 protein: CASSLLGSRETQYF; CDR3 DNA: TGTGCCAGCAGCCTACTAGGTTCGCGAGAGACCCAGTACTTC; D gene: NA; clone size: NA; V gene: TRBV7-3; J gene: TRBJ2-5
CDR3 protein: CASSLGNTEAFF; CDR3 DNA: TGTGCCAGTAGTTTGGGGAACACTGAAGCTTTCTTT; D gene: NA; clone size: NA; V gene: TRBV19; J gene: TRBJ1-1
CDR3 protein: CASSLNYYNEQFF; CDR3 DNA: TGCGCCAGCAGCCTGAACTACTACAATGAGCAGTTCTTC; D gene: NA; clone size: NA; V gene: TRBV5-1; J gene: TRBJ2-1
CDR3 protein: CSVDEDRTDYGYTF; CDR3 DNA: TGCAGCGTTGACGAGGACAGGACTGACTATGGCTACACCTTC; D gene: TRBD1; clone size: few; V gene: TRBV29-1; J gene: TRBJ1-2
CDR3 protein: CAWSVRGDGYTF; CDR3 DNA: TGTGCCTGGAGTGTAAGGGGCGATGGCTACACCTTC; D gene: NA; clone size: NA; V gene: TRBV30; J gene: TRBJ1-2
CDR3 protein: CASSQGNSEQFF; CDR3 DNA: TGCGCCAGCAGCCAAGGTAACAGCGAGCAGTTCTTC; D gene: NA; clone size: few; V gene: TRBV4-3; J gene: TRBJ2-1
CDR3 protein: CTPSSSSSGGPYNEQFF; CDR3 DNA: TGCACCCCCTCCTCGAGTAGTAGCGGGGGCCCATACAATGAGCAGTTCTTC; D gene: TRBD2; clone size: few; V gene: TRBV29-1; J gene: TRBJ2-1
CDR3 protein: CAWRGEGNEKLFF; CDR3 DNA: TGTGCCTGGAGAGGAGAGGGTAATGAAAAACTGTTTTTT; D gene: NA; clone size: few; V gene: TRBV30; J gene: TRBJ1-4
CDR3 protein: CASSYRGRKAYEQYF; CDR3 DNA: TGTGCCAGCAGTTACAGAGGCAGGAAAGCCTACGAGCAGTACTTC; D gene: NA; clone size: NA; V gene: TRBV6-6; J gene: TRBJ2-7
CDR3 protein: CASSYAGISYEQYF; CDR3 DNA: TGTGCCAGCAGTTACGCTGGAATCTCCTACGAGCAGTACTTC; D gene: NA; clone size: NA; V gene: TRBV6-6; J gene: TRBJ2-7
CDR3 protein: CASSLSYEQYF; CDR3 DNA: TGTGCCAGCAGCTTAAGTTACGAGCAGTACTTC; D gene: NA; clone size: NA; V gene: TRBV7-9; J gene: TRBJ2-7
CDR3 protein: CASSQDRGAGELFF; CDR3 DNA: TGCGCCAGCAGCCAAGATAGGGGTGCCGGGGAGCTGTTTTTT; D gene: NA; clone size: NA; V gene: TRBV4-3; J gene: TRBJ2-2
CDR3 protein: CAIALQGRNEQFF; CDR3 DNA: TGTGCCATCGCGTTACAGGGTCGCAATGAGCAGTTCTTC; D gene: NA; clone size: NA; V gene: TRBV10-3; J gene: TRBJ2-1
CDR3 protein: CASSDNSNQPQHF; CDR3 DNA: TGCGCCAGCAGTGATAATAGCAATCAGCCCCAGCATTTT; D gene: NA; clone size: once; V gene: TRBV10-1; J gene: TRBJ1-5
CDR3 protein: CASSQVFGGGWGYTF; CDR3 DNA: TGCGCCAGCAGCCAGGTGTTCGGAGGGGGCTGGGGCTACACCTTC; D gene: TRBD1; clone size: NA; V gene: TRBV4-3; J gene: TRBJ1-2
CDR3 protein: CASSEWEGSGANVLTF; CDR3 DNA: TGTGCCAGCAGTGAATGGGAGGGCTCTGGGGCCAACGTCCTGACTTTC; D gene: TRBD2; clone size: NA; V gene: TRBV6-1; J gene: TRBJ2-6
CDR3 protein: CSVVTKPYGYTF; CDR3 DNA: TGCAGCGTTGTGACAAAGCCCTATGGCTACACCTTC; D gene: NA; clone size: few; V gene: TRBV29-1; J gene: TRBJ1-2
CDR3 protein: CASSERQGTNTEAFF; CDR3 DNA: TGTGCCAGCAGTGAGAGGCAGGGGACGAACACTGAAGCTTTCTTT; D gene: NA; clone size: few; V gene: TRBV2; J gene: TRBJ1-1
CDR3 protein: CSVEFGTGVYEQYF; CDR3 DNA: TGCAGCGTTGAGTTTGGGACAGGGGTCTACGAGCAGTACTTC; D gene: TRBD1; clone size: once; V gene: TRBV29-1; J gene: TRBJ2-7
CDR3 protein: CAWSVGLNEKLFF; CDR3 DNA: TGTGCCTGGAGTGTGGGACTTAATGAAAAACTGTTTTTT; D gene: NA; clone size: NA; V gene: TRBV30; J gene: TRBJ1-4
CDR3 protein: CAWSPTLQDGYTF; CDR3 DNA: TGTGCCTGGAGTCCGACCCTACAAGATGGCTACACCTTC; D gene: NA; clone size: once; V gene: TRBV30; J gene: TRBJ1-2
CDR3 protein: CASSLFDSSTDTQYF; CDR3 DNA: TGCGCCAGCAGCTTGTTTGACAGTTCCACAGATACGCAGTATTTT; D gene: NA; clone size: NA; V gene: TRBV5-1; J gene: TRBJ2-3
CDR3 protein: CATSGWTSGGGNTGELFF; CDR3 DNA: TGTGCCACCAGCGGCTGGACTAGCGGGGGGGGGAACACCGGGGAGCTGTTTTTT; D gene: TRBD2; clone size: once; V gene: TRBV15; J gene: TRBJ2-2
CDR3 protein: CASTPGPRSNQPQHF; CDR3 DNA: TGTGCCAGTACCCCCGGGCCCAGGAGTAATCAGCCCCAGCATTTT; D gene: NA; clone size: once; V gene: TRBV19; J gene: TRBJ1-5
CDR3 protein: CASSSGGEQFF; CDR3 DNA: TGTGCCAGCAGCTCCGGAGGAGAGCAGTTCTTC; D gene: NA; clone size: few; V gene: TRBV7-9; J gene: TRBJ2-1
CDR3 protein: CASSLELTLGSGANVLTF; CDR3 DNA: TGTGCCAGCAGCTTGGAGCTAACGTTGGGATCTGGGGCCAACGTCCTGACTTTC; D gene: NA; clone size: NA; V gene: TRBV5-5; J gene: TRBJ2-6
CDR3 protein: CSVGESHGYTF; CDR3 DNA: TGCAGCGTTGGGGAGTCCCATGGCTACACCTTC; D gene: NA; clone size: NA; V gene: TRBV29-1; J gene: TRBJ1-2
CDR3 protein: CATSRDPSGDEQFF; CDR3 DNA: TGTGCCACCAGCAGAGATCCCTCTGGCGATGAGCAGTTCTTC; D gene: NA; clone size: NA; V gene: TRBV15; J gene: TRBJ2-1
CDR3 protein: CASSEPPGEQYF; CDR3 DNA: TGTGCCAGCAGTGAACCCCCTGGGGAGCAGTACTTC; D gene: NA; clone size: NA; V gene: TRBV2; J gene: TRBJ2-5
CDR3 protein: CASSVGQGTYEQYF; CDR3 DNA: TGTGCCAGCAGCGTGGGACAGGGGACCTACGAGCAGTACTTC; D gene: TRBD1; clone size: NA; V gene: TRBV9; J gene: TRBJ2-7
CDR3 protein: CASSSGGLSSGANVLTF; CDR3 DNA: TGTGCCAGCAGTTCAGGGGGACTAAGCTCTGGGGCCAACGTCCTGACTTTC; D gene: NA; clone size: NA; V gene: TRBV5-6; J gene: TRBJ2-6
CDR3 protein: CASSEGVSYRNTEAFF; CDR3 DNA: TGTGCCAGCAGTGAGGGTGTTTCCTACAGGAACACTGAAGCTTTCTTT; D gene: NA; clone size: few; V gene: TRBV25-1; J gene: TRBJ1-1
CDR3 protein: CASSQDTSNTEAFF; CDR3 DNA: TGCGCCAGCAGCCAAGATACATCGAACACTGAAGCTTTCTTT; D gene: NA; clone size: few; V gene: TRBV4-3; J gene: TRBJ1-1
CDR3 protein: CAISGLQSTMRGGYTF; CDR3 DNA: TGTGCCATCAGTGGTCTTCAATCGACGATGCGAGGGGGCTACACCTTC; D gene: NA; clone size: NA; V gene: TRBV10-3; J gene: TRBJ1-2
CDR3 protein: CASSSTGVLDTQYF; CDR3 DNA: TGTGCCAGCAGTTCCACGGGGGTTCTAGATACGCAGTATTTT; D gene: NA; clone size: few; V gene: TRBV27; J gene: TRBJ2-3
CDR3 protein: CASGIETQYF; CDR3 DNA: TGTGCCAGCGGTATAGAGACCCAGTACTTC; D gene: NA; clone size: few; V gene: TRBV27; J gene: TRBJ2-5
CDR3 protein: CASSRPPGGGAADTQYF; CDR3 DNA: TGTGCCAGCAGCCGTCCCCCGGGAGGGGGGGCCGCAGATACGCAGTATTTT; D gene: TRBD2; clone size: NA; V gene: TRBV11-2; J gene: TRBJ2-3
CDR3 protein: CASSISGSGYTF; CDR3 DNA: TGTGCCAGCAGTATCAGCGGATCTGGCTACACCTTC; D gene: NA; clone size: NA; V gene: TRBV6-5; J gene: TRBJ1-2
CDR3 protein: CASSWRGPPNEQFF; CDR3 DNA: TGCGCCAGCAGCTGGAGGGGACCGCCTAATGAGCAGTTCTTC; D gene: NA; clone size: NA; V gene: TRBV5-1; J gene: TRBJ2-1
CDR3 protein: CATYTGSTEAFF; CDR3 DNA: TGTGCCACGTACACAGGGTCCACTGAAGCTTTCTTT; D gene: NA; clone size: NA; V gene: TRBV7-9; J gene: TRBJ1-1
CDR3 protein: CASSLGRGTGRQETQYF; CDR3 DNA: TGTGCCAGCAGCTTAGGTAGAGGGACAGGGCGTCAAGAGACCCAGTACTTC; D gene: TRBD1; clone size: NA; V gene: TRBV13; J gene: TRBJ2-5
CDR3 protein: CATSSRDYNEQFF; CDR3 DNA: TGTGCCACCAGCTCCCGGGACTACAATGAGCAGTTCTTC; D gene: NA; clone size: NA; V gene: TRBV15; J gene: TRBJ2-1
CDR3 protein: CASSQDQESEGASNEQFF; CDR3 DNA: TGCGCCAGCAGCCAAGATCAAGAATCGGAGGGGGCTAGCAATGAGCAGTTCTTC; D gene: NA; clone size: few; V gene: TRBV4-1; J gene: TRBJ2-1
CDR3 protein: CASSQTGSATEAFF; CDR3 DNA: TGCGCCAGCAGCCAAACAGGGTCTGCAACTGAAGCTTTCTTT; D gene: NA; clone size: NA; V gene: TRBV5-1; J gene: TRBJ1-1
CDR3 protein: CASSDYTVPYEQYF; CDR3 DNA: TGTGCCAGCAGCGATTACACGGTTCCCTACGAGCAGTACTTC; D gene: NA; clone size: few; V gene: TRBV11-2; J gene: TRBJ2-7
CDR3 protein: CASQSDTQYF; CDR3 DNA: TGTGCCAGTCAGTCGGATACGCAGTATTTT; D gene: NA; clone size: NA; V gene: TRBV25-1; J gene: TRBJ2-3
CDR3 protein: CASSSREGWETQYF; CDR3 DNA: TGTGCCAGCAGCTCAAGGGAGGGCTGGGAGACCCAGTACTTC; D gene: TRBD2; clone size: NA; V gene: TRBV13; J gene: TRBJ2-5
CDR3 protein: CASSEYGGAHTEAFF; CDR3 DNA: TGTGCCAGCAGTGAATATGGGGGCGCGCACACTGAAGCTTTCTTT; D gene: NA; clone size: NA; V gene: TRBV25-1; J gene: TRBJ1-1
CDR3 protein: CSAGAGDQPQHF; CDR3 DNA: TGCAGCGCTGGGGCAGGGGATCAGCCCCAGCATTTT; D gene: NA; clone size: few; V gene: TRBV29-1; J gene: TRBJ1-5
CDR3 protein: CASSHHPAGRGANVLTF; CDR3 DNA: TGTGCCAGCAGTCACCACCCAGCCGGGCGAGGGGCCAACGTCCTGACTTTC; D gene: NA; clone size: NA; V gene: TRBV27; J gene: TRBJ2-6